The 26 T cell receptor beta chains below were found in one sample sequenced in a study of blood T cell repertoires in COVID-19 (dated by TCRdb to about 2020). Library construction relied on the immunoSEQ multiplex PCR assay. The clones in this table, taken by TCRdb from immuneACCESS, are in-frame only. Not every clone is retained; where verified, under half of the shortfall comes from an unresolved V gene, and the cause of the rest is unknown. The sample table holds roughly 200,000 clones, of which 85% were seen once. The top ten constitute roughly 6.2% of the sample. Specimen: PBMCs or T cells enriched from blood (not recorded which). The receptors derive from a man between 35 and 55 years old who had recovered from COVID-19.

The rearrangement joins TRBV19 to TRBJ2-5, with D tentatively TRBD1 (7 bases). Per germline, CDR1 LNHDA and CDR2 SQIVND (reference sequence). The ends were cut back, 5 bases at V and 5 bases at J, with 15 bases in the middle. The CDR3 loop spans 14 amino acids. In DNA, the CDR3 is TGTGCCAGTAGTTCAAGGACAGGAGGGGAGACCCAGTACTTC. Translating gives CASSSRTGGETQYF.

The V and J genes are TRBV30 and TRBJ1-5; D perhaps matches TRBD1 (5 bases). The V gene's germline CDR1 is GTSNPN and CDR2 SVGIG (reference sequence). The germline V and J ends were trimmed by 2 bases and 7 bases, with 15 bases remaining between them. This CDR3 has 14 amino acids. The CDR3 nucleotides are TGTGCCTGGAGTAAAGGGCAAGCAGGGCAGCCCCAGCATTTT. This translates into CAWSKGQAGQPQHF.

CDR3 in DNA: TGTGCCAGCAGCTTAGTTGTTAGTGGAAACACCATATATTTT. Residues: CASSLVVSGNTIYF. J is TRBJ1-3 and V is TRBV7-9; D is uncertain. CDR1 SEHNR and CDR2 FQNEAQ come from the germline V gene (reference sequence). V dropped 1 base and J dropped 3 bases, with 7 bases sitting between them. This CDR3 contains 14 residues.

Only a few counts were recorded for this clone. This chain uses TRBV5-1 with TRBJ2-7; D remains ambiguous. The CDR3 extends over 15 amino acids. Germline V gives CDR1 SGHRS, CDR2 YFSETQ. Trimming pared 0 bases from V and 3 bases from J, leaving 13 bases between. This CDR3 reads CASSLETVVVYEQYF. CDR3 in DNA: TGCGCCAGCAGCTTGGAAACAGTTGTGGTCTACGAGCAGTACTTC.

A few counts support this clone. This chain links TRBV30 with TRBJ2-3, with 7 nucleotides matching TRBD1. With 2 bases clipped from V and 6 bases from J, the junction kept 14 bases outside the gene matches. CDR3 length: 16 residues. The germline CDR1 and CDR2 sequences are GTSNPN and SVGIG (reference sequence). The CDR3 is CAWSPRGGRGRDTQYF. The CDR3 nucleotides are TGTGCCTGGAGTCCCCGAGGGGGCAGGGGAAGGGATACGCAGTATTTT. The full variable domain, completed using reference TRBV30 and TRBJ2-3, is SQTIHQWPATLVQPVGSPLSLECTVEGTSNPNLYWYRQAAGRGLQLLFYSVGIGQISSEVPQNLSASRPQDRQFILSSKKLLLSDSGFYLCAWSPRGGRGRDTQYFGPGTRLTVL.

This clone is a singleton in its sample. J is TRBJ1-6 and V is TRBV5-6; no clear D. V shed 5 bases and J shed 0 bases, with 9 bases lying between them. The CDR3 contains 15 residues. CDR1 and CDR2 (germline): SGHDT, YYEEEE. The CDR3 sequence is CASSPTSSYNSPLHF. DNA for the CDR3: TGTGCCAGCAGTCCTACGAGCTCCTATAATTCACCCCTCCACTTT.

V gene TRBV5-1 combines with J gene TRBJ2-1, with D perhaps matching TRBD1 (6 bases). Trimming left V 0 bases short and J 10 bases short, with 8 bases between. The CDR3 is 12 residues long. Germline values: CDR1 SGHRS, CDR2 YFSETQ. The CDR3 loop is CASSLEGVEQFF. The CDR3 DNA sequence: TGCGCCAGCAGCTTGGAGGGGGTAGAGCAGTTCTTC.

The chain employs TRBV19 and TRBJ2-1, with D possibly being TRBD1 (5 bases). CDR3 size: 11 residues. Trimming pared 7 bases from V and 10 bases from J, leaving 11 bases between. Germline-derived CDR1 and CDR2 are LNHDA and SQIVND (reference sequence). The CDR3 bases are TGTGCCAGTACGTTGAAGGGGGAGCAGTTCTTC. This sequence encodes CASTLKGEQFF. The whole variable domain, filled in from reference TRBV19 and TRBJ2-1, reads DGGITQSPKYLFRKEGQNVTLSCEQNLNHDAMYWYRQDPGQGLRLIYYSQIVNDFQKGDIAEGYSVSREKKESFPLTVTSAQKNPTAFYLCASTLKGEQFFGPGTRLTVL.

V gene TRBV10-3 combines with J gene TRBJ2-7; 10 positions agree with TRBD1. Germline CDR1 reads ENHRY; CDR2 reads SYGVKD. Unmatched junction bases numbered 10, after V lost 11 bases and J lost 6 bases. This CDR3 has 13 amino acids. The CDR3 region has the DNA TGTGCCCCCTCTGGGGGACAGGGGACCGAGCAGTACTTC. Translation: CAPSGGQGTEQYF.

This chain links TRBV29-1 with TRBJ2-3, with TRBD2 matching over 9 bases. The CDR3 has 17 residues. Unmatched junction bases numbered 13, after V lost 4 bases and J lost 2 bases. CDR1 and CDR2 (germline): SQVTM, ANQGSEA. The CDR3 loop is CSVGASGKELYTDTQYF. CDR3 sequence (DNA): TGCAGCGTTGGGGCTAGCGGGAAGGAGCTATACACAGATACGCAGTATTTT.

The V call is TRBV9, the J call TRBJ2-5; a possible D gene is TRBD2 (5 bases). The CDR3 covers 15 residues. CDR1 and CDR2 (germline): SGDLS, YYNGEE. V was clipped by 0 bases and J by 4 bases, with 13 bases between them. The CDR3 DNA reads TGTGCCAGCAGCGTAGATGGGATAGAGGGAGAGACCCAGTACTTC. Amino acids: CASSVDGIEGETQYF.

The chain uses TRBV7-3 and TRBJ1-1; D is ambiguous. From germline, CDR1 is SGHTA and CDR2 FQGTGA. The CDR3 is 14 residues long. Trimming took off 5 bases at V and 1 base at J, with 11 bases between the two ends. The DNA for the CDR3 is TGTGCCAGCAGCCCGGGGATAAGGAACACTGAAGCTTTCTTT. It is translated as CASSPGIRNTEAFF.

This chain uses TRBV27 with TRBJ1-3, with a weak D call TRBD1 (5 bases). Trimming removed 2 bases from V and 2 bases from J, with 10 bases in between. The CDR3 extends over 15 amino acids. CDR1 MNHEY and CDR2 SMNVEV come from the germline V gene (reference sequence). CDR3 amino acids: CASSLDPGAGNTIYF. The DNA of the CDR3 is TGTGCCAGCAGTTTAGACCCGGGGGCTGGAAACACCATATATTTT.

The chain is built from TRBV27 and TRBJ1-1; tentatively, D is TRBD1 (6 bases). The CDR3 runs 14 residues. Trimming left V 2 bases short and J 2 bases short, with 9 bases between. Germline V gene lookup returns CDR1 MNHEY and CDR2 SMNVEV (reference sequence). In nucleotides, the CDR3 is TGTGCCAGCAGTTTAGCAGGGGTAAACACTGAAGCTTTCTTT. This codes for CASSLAGVNTEAFF.

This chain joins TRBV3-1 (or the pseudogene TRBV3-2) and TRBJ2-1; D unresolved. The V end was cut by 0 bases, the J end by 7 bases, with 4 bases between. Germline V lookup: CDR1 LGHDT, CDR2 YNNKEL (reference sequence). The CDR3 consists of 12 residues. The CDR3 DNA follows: TGTGCCAGCAGCCAAGACGGGAATGAGCAGTTCTTC. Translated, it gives CASSQDGNEQFF.

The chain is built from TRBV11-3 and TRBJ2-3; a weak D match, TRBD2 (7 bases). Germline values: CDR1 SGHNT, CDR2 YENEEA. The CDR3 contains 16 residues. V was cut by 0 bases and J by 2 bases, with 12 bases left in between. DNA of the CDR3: TGTGCCAGCAGCTTAGAGGGGGAGGGGGACACAGATACGCAGTATTTT. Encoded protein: CASSLEGEGDTDTQYF.

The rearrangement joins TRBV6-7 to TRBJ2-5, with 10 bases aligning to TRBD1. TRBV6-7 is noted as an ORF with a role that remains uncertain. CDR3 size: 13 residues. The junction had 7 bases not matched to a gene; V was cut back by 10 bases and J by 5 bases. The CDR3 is CATQTGGEETQYF. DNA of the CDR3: TGTGCCACACAGACAGGGGGCGAGGAGACCCAGTACTTC.

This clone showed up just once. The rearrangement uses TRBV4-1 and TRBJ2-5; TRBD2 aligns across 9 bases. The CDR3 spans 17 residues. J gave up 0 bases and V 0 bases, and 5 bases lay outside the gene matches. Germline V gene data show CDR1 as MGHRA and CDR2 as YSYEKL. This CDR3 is CASSQDRERGDQETQYF. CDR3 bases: TGCGCCAGCAGCCAAGATAGGGAGCGGGGGGACCAAGAGACCCAGTACTTC.

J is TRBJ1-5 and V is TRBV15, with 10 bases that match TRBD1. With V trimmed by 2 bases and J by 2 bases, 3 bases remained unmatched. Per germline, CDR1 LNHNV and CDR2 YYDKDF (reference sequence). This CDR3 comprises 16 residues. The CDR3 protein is CATSRQDRGGNQPQHF. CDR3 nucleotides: TGTGCCACCAGCAGACAGGACAGGGGGGGCAATCAGCCCCAGCATTTT.

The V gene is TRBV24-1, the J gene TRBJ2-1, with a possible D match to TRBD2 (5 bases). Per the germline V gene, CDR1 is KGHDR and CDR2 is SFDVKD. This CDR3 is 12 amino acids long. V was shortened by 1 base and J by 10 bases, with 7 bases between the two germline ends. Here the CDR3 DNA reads TGTGCCACCAGTGATTTAAGGGAGGAGCAGTTCTTC. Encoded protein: CATSDLREEQFF.

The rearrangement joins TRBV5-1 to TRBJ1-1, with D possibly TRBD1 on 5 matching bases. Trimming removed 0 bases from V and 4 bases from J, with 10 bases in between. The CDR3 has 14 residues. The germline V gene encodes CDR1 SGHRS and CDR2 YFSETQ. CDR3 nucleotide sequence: TGCGCCAGCAGCTTGGGCAGGGCCGGCACTGAAGCTTTCTTT. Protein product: CASSLGRAGTEAFF.

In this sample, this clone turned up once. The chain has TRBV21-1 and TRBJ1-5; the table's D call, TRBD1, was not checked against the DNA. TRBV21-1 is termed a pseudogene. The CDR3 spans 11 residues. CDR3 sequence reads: CASSHRQPQHF. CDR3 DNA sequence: TGTGCCAGCAGCCACAGGCAGCCCCAGCATTTT.

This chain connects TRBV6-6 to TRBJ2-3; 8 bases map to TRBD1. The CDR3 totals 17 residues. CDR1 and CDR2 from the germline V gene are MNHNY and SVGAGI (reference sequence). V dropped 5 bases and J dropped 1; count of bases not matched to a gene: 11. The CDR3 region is CASSPIFWTGRTDTQYF. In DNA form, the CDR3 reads TGTGCCAGCAGTCCCATATTTTGGACAGGGCGCACAGATACGCAGTATTTT.

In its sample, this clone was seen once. CDR3 in amino acids: CASSLYARGGGNQPQHF. In DNA, the CDR3 is TGTGCCAGCAGCTTATATGCTAGGGGGGGTGGCAATCAGCCCCAGCATTTT. V gene TRBV7-6 combines with J gene TRBJ1-5, with D possibly matching TRBD1 (6 bases). Looked up from germline, CDR1 is SGHVS and CDR2 is FNYEAQ. The CDR3 runs 17 residues. The V end lost 2 bases, the J end lost 2 bases, and 16 bases lay between the germline ends. Variable domain in full (rest from reference TRBV7-6 and TRBJ1-5): GAGVSQSPRYKVTKRGQDVALRCDPISGHVSLYWYRQALGQGPEFLTYFNYEAQQDKSGLPNDRFSAERPEGSISTLTIQRTEQRDSAMYRCASSLYARGGGNQPQHFGDGTRLSIL.

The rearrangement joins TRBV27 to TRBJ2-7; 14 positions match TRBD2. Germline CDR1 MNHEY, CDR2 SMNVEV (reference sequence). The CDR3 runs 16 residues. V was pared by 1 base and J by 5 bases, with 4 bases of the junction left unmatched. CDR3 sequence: CASSLLTSGRVNEQYF. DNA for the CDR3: TGTGCCAGCAGTTTATTGACTAGCGGGAGGGTTAACGAGCAGTACTTC.

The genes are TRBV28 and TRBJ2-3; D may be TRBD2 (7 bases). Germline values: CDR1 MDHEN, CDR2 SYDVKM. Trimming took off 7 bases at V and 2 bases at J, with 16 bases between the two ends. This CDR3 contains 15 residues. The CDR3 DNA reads TGTGCCAGCACCTCTAGGGGGAGGGCCACAGATACGCAGTATTTT. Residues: CASTSRGRATDTQYF. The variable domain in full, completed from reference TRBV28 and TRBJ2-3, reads DVKVTQSSRYLVKRTGEKVFLECVQDMDHENMFWYRQDPGLGLRLIYFSYDVKMKEKGDIPEGYSVSREKKERFSLILESASTNQTSMYLCASTSRGRATDTQYFGPGTRLTVL.